Following are 13 T cell receptor beta chains from one sample sequenced in a study of regulatory T cells in long-lasting Graves disease. Documented time point: newly diagnosed GD, antithyroid drugs for less than 3 months. With RNA extracted from PBMCs as input, the TCR library was made. Arm-PCR of CDR3 regions and iRepertoire HTBI primers were used to build TCR beta libraries. TCRdb passed the multiplex PCR reads through MiXCR, listing each CDR3 protein once. The table includes roughly 520,000 distinct CDR3 sequences, about 12% detected once. The sample also formed part of further work on T cells in Graves' hyperthyroidism and ophthalmopathy.

Sequencing used peripheral blood mononuclear cells (PBMCs), obtained at new diagnosis, from a patient treated with antithyroid drugs. All receptors derive from a woman in her 30s with Graves disease.

The genes are TRBV12-3 or TRBV12-4 and TRBJ2-1; weak D call: TRBD1 (6 bases). The V end was cut by 2 bases, the J end by 8 bases, with 13 bases between. The CDR3 totals 14 residues. The CDR3: CASSLKGDWHEQFF. Written as DNA, the CDR3 is TGTGCCAGCAGTTTAAAGGGGGATTGGCATGAGCAGTTCTTC.

This clonotype appeared many times. The chain couples TRBV14 to TRBJ2-4; D uncertain. The CDR3 has 17 amino acids. Germline CDR1 is SGHDN and CDR2 is FVKESK. V was pared by 1 base and J by 1 base, with 14 bases between. This chain's CDR3 is CASSQGRWVAAKNIQYF. The CDR3 nucleotides are TGTGCCAGCAGCCAAGGAAGGTGGGTCGCCGCCAAAAACATTCAGTACTTC.

About this clonotype: This may be a read error, as it is one base from a much larger clone. The genes are TRBV11-3 and TRBJ2-2; the D is unclear. The CDR3 runs 15 residues. V lost 1 base to trimming and J lost 7 bases, with 13 bases between them. Germline CDR1 reads SGHNT; CDR2 reads YENEEA. CDR3 residues: CASSLVQAALGELFF. The CDR3 DNA reads TGTGCCAGCAGCTTAGTCCAGGCGGCTCTCGGGGAGCTGTTTTTT.

This clonotype was observed at least ten times. The genes are TRBV6-2 or TRBV6-3 and TRBJ2-1; 8 nucleotides agree with TRBD2. This CDR3 has 13 amino acids. Germline values: CDR1 MNHEY, CDR2 SVGEGT. The V and J ends lost 5 bases and 4 bases, in that order; junction bases with no gene match: 1. CDR3 in DNA: TGTGCCAGCAGTCGACTAGCGTACAATGAGCAGTTCTTC. This sequence encodes CASSRLAYNEQFF.

This clonotype was observed a few times. The chain has TRBV20-1 and TRBJ2-5; D unclear. The ends were cut back, 6 bases at V and 2 bases at J, with 13 bases in the middle. The CDR3 runs to 13 residues. Per germline, CDR1 DFQATT and CDR2 SNEGSKA (reference sequence). The CDR3 DNA reads TGCAGTGCAGGATCCCACCTACAAGAGACCCAGTACTTC. Its translation is CSAGSHLQETQYF.

The genes are TRBV11-3 and TRBJ2-1; 9 nucleotides align to TRBD2. V trimming: 6 bases; J trimming: 10 bases; junction bases outside the gene matches: 10. The CDR3 runs 14 residues. Germline CDR1 SGHNT, CDR2 YENEEA. The CDR3 bases are TGTGCCAGCAGTTCCTCAGGGCTAGCGGGAGAGCAGTTCTTC. It encodes CASSSSGLAGEQFF.

This clonotype was recorded many times. The V call is TRBV7-8, the J call TRBJ2-2; 7 positions agree with TRBD2. Germline-derived CDR1 and CDR2 are SGHVS and FQNEAQ. The CDR3 runs 17 residues. The ends lost 0 bases at V and 4 bases at J; junction bases unmatched: 8. The CDR3 region is CASSLASFGGSTGELFF. The CDR3 region has the DNA TGTGCCAGCAGCTTAGCCTCCTTCGGCGGGAGCACCGGGGAGCTGTTTTTT.

V is TRBV7-3 and J is TRBJ1-1; D remains ambiguous. The CDR3 is 14 residues long. V was cut by 3 bases and J by 0 bases, with 8 bases left in between. Germline-derived CDR1 and CDR2 are SGHTA and FQGTGA. The CDR3: CASSFNNLNTEAFF. Written as DNA, the CDR3 is TGTGCCAGCAGCTTTAACAACCTGAACACTGAAGCTTTCTTT.

The rearrangement links TRBV12-3 or TRBV12-4 to TRBJ1-2, with D perhaps matching TRBD1 (6 bases). The CDR3 consists of 15 residues. Trimming took 2 bases from V and 0 from J, leaving 10 bases between them. CDR3 residues: CASSLSGTPNYGYTF. The CDR3 region has the DNA TGTGCCAGCAGTTTATCTGGGACACCTAACTATGGCTACACCTTC.

This clonotype was observed at least ten times. The rearrangement joins TRBV28 to TRBJ2-7; tentative D call: TRBD1 (5 bases). Germline CDR1 and CDR2: MDHEN and SYDVKM. Trimming stripped 8 bases from V and 6 bases from J, with 11 bases between. This CDR3 is built from 11 residues. CDR3: CASRRASEQYF. CDR3 coding DNA: TGTGCCAGCCGCAGGGCCTCCGAGCAGTACTTC.

Many counts were recorded for this clonotype. V is TRBV20-1 and J is TRBJ2-2; 8 bases are shared with TRBD1. Trimming at V came to 1 base and at J to 6 bases, leaving 4 bases not matched to a gene. There are 14 residues in the CDR3. Germline V lookup: CDR1 DFQATT, CDR2 SNEGSKA (reference sequence). The CDR3 DNA reads as TGCAGTGCTAGAGGGACAGGGTCTTCCGGGGAGCTGTTTTTT. Its protein is CSARGTGSSGELFF.

This clonotype occurred many times. The rearrangement uses TRBV6-1 and TRBJ2-1; D is ambiguous. The germline V and J ends were trimmed by 6 bases and 4 bases, with 16 bases remaining between them. This CDR3 region has 15 residues. CDR1 and CDR2 from the germline V gene are MNHNS and SASEGT. The CDR3 protein is CASRFINGDYNEQFF. As DNA, the CDR3 is TGTGCCAGCAGGTTCATTAATGGGGATTACAATGAGCAGTTCTTC.

This clonotype showed up many times. This chain links TRBV28 with TRBJ2-1, with a tentative D call TRBD2 (5 bases). The CDR3 is 16 residues long. V lost 6 bases to trimming and J lost 7 bases, with 22 bases between them. Germline V gene data show CDR1 as MDHEN and CDR2 as SYDVKM. The CDR3 nucleotides read TGTGCCAGCAGCCATCCCCGAGTCCGGGGAAGGAATGAGCAGTTCTTC. Translation: CASSHPRVRGRNEQFF.